The 20 T cell receptor beta chains in this list originate from one sample, sequenced in a study of glioma-infiltrating T cells after dendritic cell vaccination. The protocol was immunoSEQ multiplex PCR, while the TCRdb copy is restricted to in-frame clones and leaves out a portion. In the table there are 80,000 to 100,000 clones, 70% to 80% of which are singletons. Sequencing was performed on blood, taken before dendritic cell vaccination. The source of these receptors is a human donor with glioblastoma.

This chain connects TRBV13 to TRBJ1-2; D uncertain. V was trimmed by 5 bases and J by 8 bases, leaving 18 bases between them. Germline CDR1 PRHDT, CDR2 FYEKMQ (reference sequence). This CDR3 comprises 14 residues. This chain's CDR3 is CASSLTSTPGGYTF. The CDR3 coding sequence is TGTGCCAGCAGCCTCACAAGTACCCCGGGGGGCTACACCTTC.

The chain joins TRBV6-6 to TRBJ1-2; 7 bases line up with TRBD1. Germline V gives CDR1 MNHNY, CDR2 SVGAGI (reference sequence). V was clipped by 6 bases and J by 2 bases; unmatched bases: 12. The CDR3 is 16 amino acids. The CDR3 loop is CASSGSGQPSNYGYTF. Here the CDR3 DNA reads TGTGCCAGCAGCGGGTCGGGACAGCCGTCAAACTATGGCTACACCTTC.

This rearrangement joins TRBV4-2 to TRBJ1-2; the D is unclear. Germline V gene lookup returns CDR1 LGHNA and CDR2 YNFKEQ. V lost 1 base, J lost 9 bases, and 15 bases lay in between. The CDR3 is made up of 14 amino acids. CDR3 amino acids: CASSQGRQDRSYTF. DNA for the CDR3: TGTGCCAGCAGCCAAGGGAGGCAGGATAGAAGCTACACCTTC.

This clone has just one count. This chain uses TRBV15 with TRBJ2-5; D may be TRBD1 (6 bases). CDR3 length equals 14 residues. Germline values: CDR1 LNHNV, CDR2 YYDKDF (reference sequence). Trimming removed 2 bases from V and 5 bases from J, with 12 bases in between. CDR3 protein: CATSRRQVEETQYF. The DNA of the CDR3 is TGTGCCACCAGCAGACGACAGGTGGAGGAGACCCAGTACTTC. The variable domain in full, with the rest retrieved from reference TRBV15 and TRBJ2-5, is DAMVIQNPRYQVTQFGKPVTLSCSQTLNHNVMYWYQQKSSQAPKLLFHYYDKDFNNEADTPDNFQSRRPNTSFCFLDIRSPGLGDTAMYLCATSRRQVEETQYFGPGTRLLVL.

The chain links TRBV13 to TRBJ2-2; D unclear. Per germline, CDR1 PRHDT and CDR2 FYEKMQ (reference sequence). Trimming took 5 bases from V and 8 from J, leaving 12 bases between them. The CDR3 has 13 residues. The CDR3 sequence is CASSTPREGELFF. The DNA for the CDR3 is TGTGCCAGCAGCACGCCTAGAGAAGGGGAGCTGTTTTTT.

The chain is built from TRBV29-1 and TRBJ2-7; perhaps TRBD2 as D (5 bases). The V gene lost 1 base and the J gene lost 0 bases, with 13 bases spanning the gap. CDR1 and CDR2 (germline): SQVTM, ANQGSEA. The CDR3 has 15 residues. The CDR3 sequence is CSVEAARASSYEQYF. Here the CDR3 DNA reads TGCAGCGTTGAAGCGGCGCGGGCAAGCTCCTACGAGCAGTACTTC.

This clone was seen only once. The V gene is TRBV5-1, the J gene TRBJ2-3; 10 bases align to TRBD2. Germline V gene lookup returns CDR1 SGHRS and CDR2 YFSETQ. This CDR3 spans 16 amino acids. The trim removed 0 bases at V and 6 bases at J, leaving 7 bases unmatched. CDR3 residues: CASSLAPSGSGDTQYF. Here the CDR3 DNA reads TGCGCCAGCAGCTTGGCCCCTAGCGGGAGTGGTGATACGCAGTATTTT.

This chain connects TRBV4-2 to TRBJ2-7; D may be TRBD2 (5 bases). This CDR3 spans 15 amino acids. In germline, CDR1 is LGHNA, CDR2 YNFKEQ. Trimming took off 0 bases at V and 3 bases at J, with 12 bases between the two ends. This chain's CDR3 is CASSQEGNRGYEQYF. The CDR3 bases are TGTGCCAGCAGCCAAGAGGGGAATCGGGGCTACGAGCAGTACTTC.

This chain links TRBV2 with TRBJ2-1, with a possible D match to TRBD2 (6 bases). Germline CDR1 reads SNHLY; CDR2 reads FYNNEI. This CDR3 comprises 13 residues. Trimming removed 5 bases from V and 12 bases from J, with 17 bases in between. The CDR3 sequence: CASSPRRGPGQFF. DNA of the CDR3: TGTGCCAGCAGTCCCCGGCGGGGCCCCGGGCAGTTCTTC.

The chain uses TRBV9 and TRBJ1-2, with 7 bases lining up with TRBD1. CDR1 SGDLS and CDR2 YYNGEE come from the germline V gene. Trimming removed 4 bases from V and 2 bases from J; junction bases left unmatched: 8. The CDR3 extends over 15 amino acids. This CDR3 is CASSPRQGYNYGYTF. The CDR3 coding sequence is TGTGCCAGCAGCCCCCGACAGGGATACAACTATGGCTACACCTTC.

The gene calls are TRBV18 and TRBJ1-1; 8 bases are shared with TRBD1. Germline loops: CDR1 KGHSH, CDR2 LQKENI. V dropped 2 bases and J dropped 4; count of bases not matched to a gene: 3. The CDR3 is made up of 14 amino acids. The CDR3 DNA follows: TGTGCCAGCTCACCAGGACAGGGACGCACTGAAGCTTTCTTT. It specifies CASSPGQGRTEAFF.

The gene calls are TRBV30 and TRBJ1-4; D might be TRBD1 (6 bases). The germline CDR1 and CDR2 sequences are GTSNPN and SVGIG (reference sequence). The CDR3 runs 16 residues. V was shortened by 3 bases and J by 1 base, with 15 bases between the two germline ends. The CDR3 reads CAWRRGLTGTNEKLFF. For the CDR3, the DNA is TGTGCCTGGAGGCGTGGATTGACAGGAACTAATGAAAAACTGTTTTTT. Supplemented by reference TRBV30 and TRBJ1-4, the full variable domain reads SQTIHQWPATLVQPVGSPLSLECTVEGTSNPNLYWYRQAAGRGLQLLFYSVGIGQISSEVPQNLSASRPQDRQFILSSKKLLLSDSGFYLCAWRRGLTGTNEKLFFGSGTQLSVL.

This sequence joins TRBV4-2 and TRBJ1-1; possible D gene TRBD1, 6 bases. V lost 1 base to trimming and J lost 7 bases, with 16 bases between them. CDR1 is LGHNA and CDR2 is YNFKEQ in the germline V gene. The CDR3 is 15 residues long. The DNA for the CDR3 is TGTGCCAGCAGCCAAGGAGGGGGTGTTTATGATGAAGCTTTCTTT. Its translation is CASSQGGGVYDEAFF.

This clone showed up just a few times. The chain carries TRBV19 and TRBJ2-7, with 15 bases identical to TRBD2. CDR1 and CDR2 from the germline V gene are LNHDA and SQIVND (reference sequence). V dropped 0 bases and J dropped 7; count of bases not matched to a gene: 13. The CDR3 length is 19 residues. The CDR3 coding sequence is TGTGCCAGTAGTATAGATCTCCAGGGGACTAGCGGGAGGATCGGGGAGCAGTACTTC. Protein: CASSIDLQGTSGRIGEQYF.

This chain joins TRBV25-1 and TRBJ2-3, with a weak D call TRBD2 (6 bases). V lost 6 bases to trimming and J lost 5 bases, with 12 bases between them. The CDR3 consists of 13 residues. Germline assignment: CDR1 MGHDK and CDR2 SYGVNS. CDR3 DNA sequence: TGTGCCAGCAGCCAATCGGAGGGAGATACGCAGTATTTT. Protein: CASSQSEGDTQYF.

V is TRBV14 and J is TRBJ1-6, with D hard to call. V was pared by 0 bases and J by 7 bases, with 4 bases between. CDR1 is SGHDN and CDR2 is FVKESK in the germline V gene. CDR3 size: 13 residues. CDR3 sequence: CASSQDINSPLHF. The CDR3 coding sequence is TGTGCCAGCAGCCAAGATATAAATTCACCCCTCCACTTT. The variable domain in full, completed from reference TRBV14 and TRBJ1-6, reads EAGVTQFPSHSVIEKGQTVTLRCDPISGHDNLYWYRRVMGKEIKFLLHFVKESKQDESGMPNNRFLAERTGGTYSTLKVQPAELEDSGVYFCASSQDINSPLHFGNGTRLTVT.

This clone was counted only a few times. This CDR3 is also generated by other DNA sequences in the sample. J is TRBJ1-1 and V is TRBV5-1; the D gene is possibly TRBD1 (5 bases). The CDR3 has 15 amino acids. Looked up from germline, CDR1 is SGHRS and CDR2 is YFSETQ. V shed 0 bases and J shed 1 base, with 10 bases lying between them. Here the CDR3 reads CASSLVGGGNTEAFF. The CDR3 DNA is TGCGCCAGCAGCTTGGTGGGGGGAGGGAACACTGAAGCTTTCTTT.

The chain links TRBV9 to TRBJ1-3; D unresolved. Trimming took off 0 bases at V and 2 bases at J, with 12 bases between the two ends. The germline gives CDR1 SGDLS, CDR2 YYNGEE. The CDR3 is 16 residues long. This chain's CDR3 is CASSVAAGPTGNTIYF. The CDR3 coding sequence is TGTGCCAGCAGCGTAGCAGCAGGCCCCACTGGAAACACCATATATTTT.

The chain joins TRBV7-9 to TRBJ2-7; 7 bases are a match to TRBD1. This CDR3 contains 13 residues. Germline loops: CDR1 SEHNR, CDR2 FQNEAQ (reference sequence). V shed 5 bases, J shed 2 bases, and the junction held 3 bases outside the gene matches. CDR3 nucleotide sequence: TGTGCCAGCAGCCGGGACAGAACCTACGAGCAGTACTTC. Protein: CASSRDRTYEQYF.

The chain combines TRBV2 with TRBJ2-5; 9 bases are shared with TRBD2. This CDR3 contains 14 residues. The junction had 3 bases not matched to a gene; V was cut back by 4 bases and J by 3 bases. Germline lookup yields CDR1 SNHLY and CDR2 FYNNEI. CDR3 bases: TGTGCCAGCAGTGGACTAGCGGTAAAAGAGACCCAGTACTTC. This sequence encodes CASSGLAVKETQYF. The full variable domain, completed using reference TRBV2 and TRBJ2-5, is EPEVTQTPSHQVTQMGQEVILRCVPISNHLYFYWYRQILGQKVEFLVSFYNNEISEKSEIFDDQFSVERPDGSNFTLKIRSTKLEDSAMYFCASSGLAVKETQYFGPGTRLLVL.